This TCR beta chain was found in a study of T-cell memory formation after mild COVID-19. MiXCR was run by TCRdb on the 5' RACE reads, yielding one entry per CDR3 protein. Of 140,000 to 150,000 distinct CDR3 sequences listed, about 6% are singletons. Only a few counts were recorded for this clonotype. The CDR3 covers 11 residues. In germline, CDR1 is SGHRS, CDR2 YFSETQ. The ends were cut back, 4 bases at V and 3 bases at J, with 4 bases in the middle. The TCR was taken from an adult woman who had mild COVID-19 (a few samples of this study predate the infection). Cell type and time point are not known. Sequenced material: PBMCs or a T cell subset sorted from them (not recorded which). The rearrangement joins TRBV5-1 to TRBJ2-5; D not resolved. In DNA, the CDR3 is TGCGCCAGCAGCACCGAAGAGACCCAGTACTTC. Its translation is CASSTEETQYF.